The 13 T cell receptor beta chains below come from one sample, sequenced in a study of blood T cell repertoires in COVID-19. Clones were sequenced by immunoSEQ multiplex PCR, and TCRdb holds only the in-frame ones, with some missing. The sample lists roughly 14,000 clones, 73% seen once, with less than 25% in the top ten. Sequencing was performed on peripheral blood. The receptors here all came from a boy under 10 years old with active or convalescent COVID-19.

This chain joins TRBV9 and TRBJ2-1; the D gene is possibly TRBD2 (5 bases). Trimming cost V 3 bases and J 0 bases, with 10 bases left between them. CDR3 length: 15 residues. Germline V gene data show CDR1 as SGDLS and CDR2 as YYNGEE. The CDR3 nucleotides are TGTGCCAGCAGCGCCCCGGGGTACTCCTACAATGAGCAGTTCTTC. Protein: CASSAPGYSYNEQFF.

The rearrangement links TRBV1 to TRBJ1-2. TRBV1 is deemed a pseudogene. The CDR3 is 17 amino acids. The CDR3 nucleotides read TGCACCAGCAGCCACAACCTCGAGGCTGGCGGGAACTATGGCTACACCTTC. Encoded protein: CTSSHNLEAGGNYGYTF.

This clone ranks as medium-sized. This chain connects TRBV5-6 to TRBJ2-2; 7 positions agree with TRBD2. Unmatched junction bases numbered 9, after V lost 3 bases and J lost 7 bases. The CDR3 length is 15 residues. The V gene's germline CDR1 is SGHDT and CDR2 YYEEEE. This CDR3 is CASSSGGRAIGELFF. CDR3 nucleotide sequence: TGTGCCAGCAGCTCTGGTGGGAGGGCCATCGGGGAGCTGTTTTTT. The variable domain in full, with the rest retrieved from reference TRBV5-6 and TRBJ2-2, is DAGVTQSPTHLIKTRGQQVTLRCSPKSGHDTVSWYQQALGQGPQFIFQYYEEEERQRGNFPDRFSGHQFPNYSSELNVNALLLGDSALYLCASSSGGRAIGELFFGEGSRLTVL.

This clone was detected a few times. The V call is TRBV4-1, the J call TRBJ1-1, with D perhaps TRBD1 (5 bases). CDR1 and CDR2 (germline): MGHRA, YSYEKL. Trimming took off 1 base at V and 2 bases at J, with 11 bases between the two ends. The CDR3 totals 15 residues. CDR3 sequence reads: CASSQGPDRNTEAFF. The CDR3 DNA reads TGCGCCAGCAGCCAAGGCCCTGACAGAAACACTGAAGCTTTCTTT.

In DNA, the CDR3 is TGCGCCAGCAGCCAAGTTATTCGGTGGGACAGGCGTGTCTCTGGAAACACCATATATTTT. It is translated as CASSQVIRWDRRVSGNTIYF. This chain joins TRBV4-1 and TRBJ1-3; 8 nucleotides align to TRBD1. V was clipped by 1 base and J by 0 bases; unmatched bases: 14. The CDR3 spans 20 residues. Germline lookup yields CDR1 MGHRA and CDR2 YSYEKL.

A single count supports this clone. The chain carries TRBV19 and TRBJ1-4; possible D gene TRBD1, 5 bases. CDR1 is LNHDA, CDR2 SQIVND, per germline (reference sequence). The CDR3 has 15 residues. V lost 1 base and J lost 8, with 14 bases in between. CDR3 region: CASSIVRGIGEKLFF. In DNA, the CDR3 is TGTGCCAGTAGTATAGTTCGGGGGATTGGAGAAAAACTGTTTTTT.

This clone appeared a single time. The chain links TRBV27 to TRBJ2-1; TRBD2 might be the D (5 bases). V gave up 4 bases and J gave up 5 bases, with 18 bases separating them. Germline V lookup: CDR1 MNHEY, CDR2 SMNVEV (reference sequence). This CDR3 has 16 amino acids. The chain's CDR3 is CASSSGKSLVNNEQFF. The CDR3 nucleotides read TGTGCCAGCAGTTCCGGGAAATCCCTAGTTAACAATGAGCAGTTCTTC.

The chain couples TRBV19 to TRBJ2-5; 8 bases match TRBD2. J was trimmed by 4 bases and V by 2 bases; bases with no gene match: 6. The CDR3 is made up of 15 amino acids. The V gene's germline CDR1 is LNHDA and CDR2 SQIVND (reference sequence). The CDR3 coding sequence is TGTGCCAGTAGTATACCGGGACTAGGAGGAGAGACCCAGTACTTC. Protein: CASSIPGLGGETQYF. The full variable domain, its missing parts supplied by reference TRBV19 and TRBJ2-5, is DGGITQSPKYLFRKEGQNVTLSCEQNLNHDAMYWYRQDPGQGLRLIYYSQIVNDFQKGDIAEGYSVSREKKESFPLTVTSAQKNPTAFYLCASSIPGLGGETQYFGPGTRLLVL.

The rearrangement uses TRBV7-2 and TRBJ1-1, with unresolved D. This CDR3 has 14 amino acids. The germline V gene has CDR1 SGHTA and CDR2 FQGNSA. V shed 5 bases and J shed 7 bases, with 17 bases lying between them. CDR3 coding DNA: TGTGCCAGCAGCCCCCCTGGAGGGAAAGATGAAGCTTTCTTT. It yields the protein CASSPPGGKDEAFF.

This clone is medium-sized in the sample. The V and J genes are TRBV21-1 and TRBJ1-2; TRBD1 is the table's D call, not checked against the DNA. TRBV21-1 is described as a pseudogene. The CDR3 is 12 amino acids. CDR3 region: CARKQENYGYTF. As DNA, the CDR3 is TGTGCCCGCAAACAGGAAAACTATGGCTACACCTTC.

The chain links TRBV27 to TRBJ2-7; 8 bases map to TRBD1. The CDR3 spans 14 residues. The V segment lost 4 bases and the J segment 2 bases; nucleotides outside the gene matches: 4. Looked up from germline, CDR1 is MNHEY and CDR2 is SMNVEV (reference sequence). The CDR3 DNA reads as TGTGCCAGCAGTTCGCGGACAGGGCCCTACGAGCAGTACTTC. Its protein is CASSSRTGPYEQYF.

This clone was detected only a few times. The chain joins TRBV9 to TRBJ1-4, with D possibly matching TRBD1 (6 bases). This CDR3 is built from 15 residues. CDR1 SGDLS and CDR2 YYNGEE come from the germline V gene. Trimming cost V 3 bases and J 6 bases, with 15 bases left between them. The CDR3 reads CASSEIGPGDEKLFF. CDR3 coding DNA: TGTGCCAGCAGCGAGATTGGGCCAGGGGATGAAAAACTGTTTTTT.

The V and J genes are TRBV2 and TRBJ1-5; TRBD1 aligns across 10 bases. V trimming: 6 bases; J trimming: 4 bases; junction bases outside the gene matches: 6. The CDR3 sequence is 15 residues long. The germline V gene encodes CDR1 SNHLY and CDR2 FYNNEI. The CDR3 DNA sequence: TGTGCCAGCAGGGGGGACAGGGGCTTGAATCAGCCCCAGCATTTT. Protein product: CASRGDRGLNQPQHF.